The sequence of this TCR beta chain was determined in a study of T cells in Graves' hyperthyroidism and ophthalmopathy. Study conclusions and caveats: Blood held most thyroid clonotypes expanded above 0.001 frequency. Ophthalmopathy, as predicted by the model, came a median 6.5 months after the prediction.

The sample holds a few counts of this clonotype. The antigen is not known. CDR1 and CDR2 (germline): SGHRS, YFSETQ. Trimming took off 4 bases at V and 2 bases at J, with 9 bases between the two ends. The CDR3 consists of 13 residues. Subjects with ophthalmopathy showed a Clinical Activity Score no lower than 3, a NOSPECS grade no lower than 4, and a duration shorter than 3 months. TCR beta CDR3 regions were amplified from RNA transcripts. RT-PCR in the first round (using the HTBI primer set) targeted the TCR CDR3. TCRdb fed the multiplex PCR reads into MiXCR, producing one record per CDR3 protein. The sample records approximately 610,000 distinct CDR3 sequences, approximately 15% being singletons.

The gene calls are TRBV5-1 and TRBJ1-2; no reliable D call. Sequencing used blood. The sequence was collected from a woman aged 40-49 years with Graves' ophthalmopathy. The CDR3 reads CASSGGGNYGYTF. The DNA for the CDR3 is TGCGCCAGCAGCGGTGGAGGGAACTATGGCTACACCTTC.